The sequence of this TCR beta chain was determined in a study of blood T cells in healthy people across ages. Turning to the study itself: There was about one barcoded beta molecule captured by template switching per two T cells.

Each of the donors had ten milliliters of peripheral blood drawn into EDTA-treated Vacutainer tubes. A J-beta primer mix and a sample-barcoded 5' primer were used in a second PCR of roughly 6 to 12 cycles. TCRdb redid the calling of the 5' RACE reads with MiXCR, one entry per CDR3 protein. Of 600,000 or so distinct CDR3 sequences detected, roughly 48% appear once; the ten largest clones hold roughly 25%. The sample holds one count of this clonotype. What it binds is not known. Study results and caveats: Strong correlation existed between TCR beta diversity and naive T cell percentage. The fall in TCR beta diversity per million T cells was roughly linear with age.

The CDR3 totals 14 residues. V was pared by 6 bases and J by 4 bases, with 16 bases between. From germline, CDR1 is SGHDT and CDR2 YYEEEE. V gene TRBV5-6 combines with J gene TRBJ1-2; possibly TRBD1 for D (5 bases). The sample comprised blood. The TCR originated in a man older than 75 in good health. The CDR3 region has the DNA TGTGCCAGCACCTGGAGGCCAGGGCTCTATGGCTACACCTTC. It encodes CASTWRPGLYGYTF.